This paragraph reports one T cell receptor (beta chain). The identical CDR3 is also encoded by other nucleotide sequences in the sample. Unmatched junction bases numbered 6, after V lost 6 bases and J lost 7 bases. The CDR3 spans 13 residues. Germline V lookup: CDR1 SNHLY, CDR2 FYNNEI. These data belong to a study of blood T cell repertoires in COVID-19. At the level of the study: Samples representing acute and convalescent COVID-19 were sourced from the United States, Italy and Spain.

Method: immunoSEQ multiplex PCR; TCRdb's copy keeps in-frame clones and lacks some. The sample contains about 320,000 clones, roughly 85% of which appear only once. The sequenced sample consisted of peripheral blood. The rearrangement uses TRBV2 and TRBJ1-5, with 7 nucleotides matching TRBD1. The sequence was collected from a human donor in a cohort sampled during active COVID-19. Here the CDR3 reads CASRVTGRQPQHF. CDR3 DNA sequence: TGTGCCAGCAGAGTGACAGGGCGGCAGCCCCAGCATTTT. Based on the CDR3 plus reference TRBV2 and TRBJ1-5, the full variable domain is EPEVTQTPSHQVTQMGQEVILRCVPISNHLYFYWYRQILGQKVEFLVSFYNNEISEKSEIFDDQFSVERPDGSNFTLKIRSTKLEDSAMYFCASRVTGRQPQHFGDGTRLSIL.